These 21 T cell receptor beta chains came from one sample sequenced in a study of cytomegalovirus exposure and HLA in healthy donors. The PCR had 60 Vbeta and 13 Jbeta primers. Data came from immunoSEQ multiplex PCR; TCRdb stores just in-frame clones and leaves some out. The table records roughly 130,000 clones, around 84% of them present only once. Specimen: PBMCs. The source of these receptors is a woman aged 18-30 years in good health and CMV-seropositive.

This rearrangement joins TRBV19 to TRBJ2-7; D uncertain. V lost 5 bases and J lost 6, with 17 bases in between. Germline V gene data show CDR1 as LNHDA and CDR2 as SQIVND (reference sequence). This CDR3 is 14 amino acids long. CDR3 amino acids: CASSENDFAPEQYF. In nucleotides, the CDR3 is TGTGCCAGTAGTGAGAACGACTTCGCCCCCGAGCAGTACTTC.

The chain couples TRBV13 to TRBJ2-3; possibly TRBD2 for D (6 bases). V gave up 5 bases and J gave up 0 bases, with 9 bases separating them. The germline gives CDR1 PRHDT, CDR2 FYEKMQ (reference sequence). The CDR3 is 14 residues long. As DNA, the CDR3 is TGTGCCAGCAGCCCACGGGGGAGCACAGATACGCAGTATTTT. Residues: CASSPRGSTDTQYF.

This chain links TRBV5-1 with TRBJ1-1, with a weak D call TRBD1 (6 bases). The V gene's germline CDR1 is SGHRS and CDR2 YFSETQ. The CDR3 contains 14 residues. Trimming took 2 bases from V and 2 from J, leaving 10 bases between them. The DNA for the CDR3 is TGCGCCAGCAGCTTTGGGGGCATTAACACTGAAGCTTTCTTT. It yields the protein CASSFGGINTEAFF.

This chain connects TRBV11-2 to TRBJ2-2; D might be TRBD2 (6 bases). Germline V gene lookup returns CDR1 SGHAT and CDR2 FQNNGV. The V end was cut by 8 bases, the J end by 7 bases, with 14 bases between. There are 13 residues in the CDR3. In DNA, the CDR3 is TGTGCCAGCGGACTAAGCAGTTACGGGGAGCTGTTTTTT. It yields the protein CASGLSSYGELFF.

V gene TRBV7-2 combines with J gene TRBJ2-1, with D perhaps matching TRBD1 (6 bases). This CDR3 has 11 amino acids. Germline V gene data show CDR1 as SGHTA and CDR2 as FQGNSA. Trimming left V 4 bases short and J 8 bases short, with 6 bases between. Here the CDR3 DNA reads TGTGCCAGCAGCTACAGGGATGAGCAGTTCTTC. Protein product: CASSYRDEQFF.

To note about this clone: Germline and junction disagree at one end, which may indicate a read error. The gene calls are TRBV6-6 and TRBJ2-5, with a weak D call TRBD1 (5 bases). The length of the CDR3 is 14 residues. Germline V gene lookup returns CDR1 MNHNY and CDR2 SVGAGI (reference sequence). CDR3 bases: TGTGTCAGCATAACCCAGGGATACCAAGAGACCCAGTACTTC. Translating gives CVSITQGYQETQYF.

The V call is TRBV27, the J call TRBJ2-7; 7 bases agree with TRBD2. This CDR3 region has 14 residues. J gave up 5 bases and V 5 bases, and 9 bases lay outside the gene matches. Germline CDR1 reads MNHEY; CDR2 reads SMNVEV (reference sequence). The CDR3 DNA is TGTGCCAGCAGTAACGGGGGGATTCTACACGAGCAGTACTTC. This encodes CASSNGGILHEQYF.

This clone was observed once. The chain joins TRBV4-1 to TRBJ1-2; 9 nucleotides align to TRBD1. Unmatched junction bases numbered 3, after V lost 0 bases and J lost 4 bases. The germline V gene has CDR1 MGHRA and CDR2 YSYEKL. This CDR3 is built from 15 residues. This CDR3 is CASSQDGTGTYGYTF. The CDR3 DNA reads as TGCGCCAGCAGCCAAGATGGGACAGGGACCTATGGCTACACCTTC.

The chain uses TRBV7-2 and TRBJ1-2, with 8 bases that match TRBD1. The length of the CDR3 is 16 residues. V was clipped by 5 bases and J by 6 bases; unmatched bases: 14. The germline V gene has CDR1 SGHTA and CDR2 FQGNSA. The chain's CDR3 is CASSPADGRGRHGYTF. CDR3 DNA sequence: TGTGCCAGCAGCCCCGCGGACGGCAGGGGGCGCCATGGCTACACCTTC. Looking up the rest from reference TRBV7-2 and TRBJ1-2 gives the full variable domain: GAGVSQSPSNKVTEKGKDVELRCDPISGHTALYWYRQSLGQGLEFLIYFQGNSAPDKSGLPSDRFSAERTGGSVSTLTIQRTQQEDSAVYLCASSPADGRGRHGYTFGSGTRLTVV.

The genes are TRBV6-4 and TRBJ2-5, with D perhaps matching TRBD2 (5 bases). This CDR3 region has 14 residues. Trimming left V 0 bases short and J 1 base short, with 6 bases between. CDR1 and CDR2 from the germline V gene are MRHNA and SNTAGT. This chain's CDR3 is CASSDSGLQETQYF. The CDR3 DNA sequence: TGTGCCAGCAGTGACTCCGGACTCCAAGAGACCCAGTACTTC.

This clone showed up just a few times. V usage is TRBV2 and J usage is TRBJ2-3; no firm D call. In germline, CDR1 is SNHLY, CDR2 FYNNEI. V lost 7 bases and J lost 2, with 4 bases in between. This CDR3 region has 11 residues. The CDR3: CASIYTDTQYF. The CDR3 coding sequence is TGTGCCAGCATCTACACAGATACGCAGTATTTT.

This chain links TRBV7-3 with TRBJ2-6; possible D gene TRBD2, 5 bases. CDR3 length: 16 amino acids. Deletions cut 2 bases from V and 4 bases from J, with 12 bases between. Germline CDR1 is SGHTA and CDR2 is FQGTGA. CDR3: CASSLDGGSGANVLTF. CDR3 DNA: TGTGCCAGCAGCTTAGATGGCGGGTCCGGGGCCAACGTCCTGACTTTC.

This chain joins TRBV29-1 and TRBJ2-1; 7 bases agree with TRBD1. Trimming took 0 bases from V and 3 from J; bases not matched to a gene: 2. CDR1 is SQVTM, CDR2 ANQGSEA, per germline. This CDR3 has 14 residues. CDR3 DNA: TGCAGCGTTGAAGATGACAGGGACTACAATGAGCAGTTCTTC. It yields the protein CSVEDDRDYNEQFF.

This clone was recorded only once. The chain uses TRBV9 and TRBJ2-1, with 10 bases matching TRBD2. The V gene end was trimmed by 6 bases and the J gene end by 4 bases; junction bases not matched to a gene: 4. Germline assignment: CDR1 SGDLS and CDR2 YYNGEE. This CDR3 has 14 residues. The CDR3 here is CASTHSGGYNEQFF. CDR3 DNA: TGTGCCAGCACCCATAGCGGGGGGTACAATGAGCAGTTCTTC.

This rearrangement joins TRBV4-2 to TRBJ2-2; weak D call: TRBD2 (6 bases). Trimming removed 3 bases from V and 0 bases from J, with 11 bases in between. The germline V gene encodes CDR1 LGHNA and CDR2 YNFKEQ. CDR3 length equals 16 residues. The CDR3 is CASSHGGVANTGELFF. The DNA for the CDR3 is TGTGCCAGCAGCCACGGGGGAGTAGCGAACACCGGGGAGCTGTTTTTT.

CDR3 residues: CASSPYPGQNSPLHF. CDR3 in DNA: TGTGCCAGCTCACCATATCCGGGACAAAATTCACCCCTCCACTTT. The chain employs TRBV18 and TRBJ1-6, with D possibly matching TRBD1 (6 bases). Trimming took 2 bases from V and 7 from J, leaving 12 bases between them. Per germline, CDR1 KGHSH and CDR2 LQKENI. The CDR3 consists of 15 residues.

The chain joins TRBV6-1 to TRBJ1-6; 8 bases line up with TRBD1. The V segment lost 4 bases and the J segment 7 bases; nucleotides outside the gene matches: 3. The CDR3 covers 14 residues. Germline CDR1 and CDR2: MNHNS and SASEGT. The CDR3 here is CASSAGGENSPLHF. CDR3 nucleotides: TGTGCCAGCAGTGCAGGGGGCGAAAATTCACCCCTCCACTTT.

The chain carries TRBV12-5 and TRBJ2-7, with a possible D match to TRBD2 (5 bases). Trimming removed 9 bases from V and 3 bases from J, with 12 bases in between. The CDR3 runs 12 residues. Germline CDR1 is LGHNT and CDR2 is FRNRAP. CDR3 sequence (DNA): TGTGCTAGCACCGAGGGAAACTACGAGCAGTACTTC. Translating gives CASTEGNYEQYF.

The genes are TRBV7-8 and TRBJ1-6; no firm D call. The V gene lost 4 bases and the J gene lost 14 bases, with 15 bases spanning the gap. Germline V CDR1 and CDR2: SGHVS, FQNEAQ. The CDR3 covers 13 residues. The CDR3 loop is CASSSSSLCALHF. In DNA, the CDR3 is TGTGCCAGCAGCTCTAGTAGCCTATGTGCCCTCCACTTT.

As for this clone: Sequence at one end of the junction differs from germline and may be a read error. This sample includes further DNA sequences coding for the same CDR3. This chain uses TRBV5-4 with TRBJ1-6; D unresolved. Looked up from germline, CDR1 is SGHNT and CDR2 is YYREEE (reference sequence). This CDR3 contains 16 residues. The CDR3 bases are TGTGCTAGCAGCTTATTGGGGAGCTCCTATAATTCACCCCTCCACTTT. This encodes CASSLLGSSYNSPLHF.

This chain joins TRBV2 and TRBJ1-6; D remains ambiguous. There are 16 residues in the CDR3. The germline V and J ends were trimmed by 2 bases and 7 bases, with 15 bases remaining between them. Germline V gene lookup returns CDR1 SNHLY and CDR2 FYNNEI. DNA for the CDR3: TGTGCCAGCAGTGAACTGGGAGGGTTAGGCAATTCACCCCTCCACTTT. It translates to CASSELGGLGNSPLHF.